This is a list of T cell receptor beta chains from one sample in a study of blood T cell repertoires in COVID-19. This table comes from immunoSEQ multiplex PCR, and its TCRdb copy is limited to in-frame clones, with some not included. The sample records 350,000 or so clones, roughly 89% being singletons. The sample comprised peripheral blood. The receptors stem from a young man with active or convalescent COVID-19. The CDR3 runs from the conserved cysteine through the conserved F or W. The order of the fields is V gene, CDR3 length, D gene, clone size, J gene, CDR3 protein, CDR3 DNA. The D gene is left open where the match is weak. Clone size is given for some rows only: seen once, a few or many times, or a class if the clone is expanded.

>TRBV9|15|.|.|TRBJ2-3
CASSVEGVRTDTQYF
TGTGCCAGCAGCGTAGAGGGGGTCCGGACAGATACGCAGTATTTT
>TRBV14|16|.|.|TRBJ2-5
CASSQGRLIYGETQYF
TGTGCCAGCAGCCAAGGCAGACTGATCTATGGAGAGACCCAGTACTTC
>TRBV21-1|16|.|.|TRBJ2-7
CASSKADTLKAYEQYF
TGTGCCAGCAGCAAAGCGGACACCCTAAAAGCCTACGAGCAGTACTTC
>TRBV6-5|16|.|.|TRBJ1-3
CASSYGWTSSGNTIYF
TGTGCCAGCAGTTACGGGTGGACAAGCTCTGGAAACACCATATATTTT
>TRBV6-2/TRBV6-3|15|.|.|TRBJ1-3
CASSSDIHSGNTIYF
TGTGCCAGCAGCTCCGACATCCACTCTGGAAACACCATATATTTT
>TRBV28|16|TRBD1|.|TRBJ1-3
CASSPLDREGGNTIYF
TGTGCCAGCAGTCCCCTGGACAGGGAGGGTGGAAACACCATATATTTT
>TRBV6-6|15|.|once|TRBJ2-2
CASSRGQRNTGELFF
TGTGCCAGCAGCAGAGGACAGAGGAACACCGGGGAGCTGTTTTTT
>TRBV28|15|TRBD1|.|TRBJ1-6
CASKWRDRVHSPLHF
TGTGCCAGCAAATGGAGGGACAGGGTACATTCACCCCTCCACTTT
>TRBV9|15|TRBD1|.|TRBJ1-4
CASSSRDRVPEKLFF
TGTGCCAGCAGCTCAAGGGACAGGGTCCCGGAAAAACTGTTTTTT
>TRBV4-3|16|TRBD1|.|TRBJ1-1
CASSRSPGQGGTEAFF
TGCGCCAGCAGCCGAAGCCCTGGACAGGGGGGTACTGAAGCTTTCTTT
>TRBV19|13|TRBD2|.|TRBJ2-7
CASSGLVSDEQYF
TGTGCCAGTTCTGGACTAGTTTCCGACGAGCAGTACTTC
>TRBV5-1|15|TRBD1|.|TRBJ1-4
CASSAGTGGDEKLFF
TGCGCCAGCAGCGCCGGGACAGGGGGCGATGAAAAACTGTTTTTT
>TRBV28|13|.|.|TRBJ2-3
CASSLSQADTQYF
TGTGCCAGCAGTTTGAGTCAGGCAGATACGCAGTATTTT
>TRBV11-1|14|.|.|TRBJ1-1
CASSPPDKNTEAFF
TGTGCCAGCAGCCCCCCGGACAAGAACACTGAAGCTTTCTTT
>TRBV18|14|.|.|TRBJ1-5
CASSPGAQGQPQHF
TGTGCCAGCTCACCAGGTGCGCAGGGTCAGCCCCAGCATTTT
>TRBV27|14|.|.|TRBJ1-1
CASSSEDRNTEAFF
TGTGCCAGCAGTTCCGAGGACAGAAACACTGAAGCTTTCTTT
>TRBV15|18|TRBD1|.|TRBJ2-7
CATSRVGIPGQSNSEQYF
TGTGCCACCAGCAGAGTGGGAATTCCGGGACAGTCCAATTCCGAGCAGTACTTC
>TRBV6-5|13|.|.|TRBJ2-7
CASLTMGWYEQYF
TGTGCCAGCTTGACTATGGGTTGGTACGAGCAGTACTTC
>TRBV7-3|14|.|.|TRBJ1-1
CASSLAGTNTEAFF
TGTGCCAGCAGCTTAGCGGGCACGAACACTGAAGCTTTCTTT
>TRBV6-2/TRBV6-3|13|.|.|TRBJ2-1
CASSFRGYNEQFF
TGTGCCAGCAGTTTCAGGGGCTACAATGAGCAGTTCTTC
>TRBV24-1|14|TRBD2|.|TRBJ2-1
CATGPLADINEQFF
TGTGCCACTGGCCCTCTAGCGGATATCAATGAGCAGTTCTTC
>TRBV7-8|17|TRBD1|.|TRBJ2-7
CASSLYVAETGPYEQYF
TGTGCCAGCAGCTTATATGTTGCTGAGACAGGGCCTTACGAGCAGTACTTC
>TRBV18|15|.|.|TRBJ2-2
CASSPLGANTGELFF
TGTGCCAGCTCACCCCTGGGGGCCAACACCGGGGAGCTGTTTTTT
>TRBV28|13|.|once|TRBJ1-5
CASSFSGGQPQHF
TGTGCCAGCAGTTTTTCGGGAGGTCAGCCCCAGCATTTT